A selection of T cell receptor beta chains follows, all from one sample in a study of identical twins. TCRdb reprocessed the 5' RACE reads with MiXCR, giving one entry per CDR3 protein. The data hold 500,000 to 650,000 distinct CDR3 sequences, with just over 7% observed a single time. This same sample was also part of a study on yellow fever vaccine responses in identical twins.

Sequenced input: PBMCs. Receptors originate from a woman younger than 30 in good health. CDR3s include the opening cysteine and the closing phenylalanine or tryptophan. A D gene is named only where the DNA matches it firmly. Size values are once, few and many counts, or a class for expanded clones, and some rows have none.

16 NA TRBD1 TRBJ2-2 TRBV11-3 CASSFGQGAYTGELFF TGTGCCAGCAGCTTCGGACAGGGGGCCTACACCGGGGAGCTGTTTTTT
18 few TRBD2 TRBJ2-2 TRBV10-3 CAISVTDTSGSNTGELFF TGTGCCATCAGTGTCACCGACACTAGCGGGTCGAACACCGGGGAGCTGTTTTTT
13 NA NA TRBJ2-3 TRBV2 CASRSGGRDTQYF TGTGCCAGCAGGTCCGGAGGGCGGGATACGCAGTATTTT
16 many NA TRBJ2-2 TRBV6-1 CASLGGGHGATGELFF TGTGCCAGCCTTGGGGGGGGACATGGGGCCACCGGGGAGCTGTTTTTT
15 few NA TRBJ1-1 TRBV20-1 CSAIRPLTQNTEAFF TGCAGTGCGATTCGCCCGCTCACCCAGAACACTGAAGCTTTCTTT
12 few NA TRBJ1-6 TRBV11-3 CASGVNNSPLHF TGTGCCAGCGGGGTGAATAATTCACCCCTCCACTTT
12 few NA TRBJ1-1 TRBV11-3 CASSWAYTEAFF TGTGCCAGCAGCTGGGCGTACACTGAAGCTTTCTTT
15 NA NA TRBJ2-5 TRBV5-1 CASSANGQISETQYF TGCGCCAGCAGCGCCAACGGACAGATCTCGGAGACCCAGTACTTC
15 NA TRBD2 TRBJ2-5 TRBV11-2 CASSSNLAGQETQYF TGTGCCAGCAGCTCCAATCTAGCGGGCCAAGAGACCCAGTACTTC
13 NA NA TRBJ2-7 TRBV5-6 CASGFGLAYEQYF TGTGCCAGCGGCTTCGGGCTAGCCTACGAGCAGTACTTC
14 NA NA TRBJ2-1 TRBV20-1 CSAPTPAYYNEQFF TGCAGTGCTCCAACCCCCGCCTACTACAATGAGCAGTTCTTC
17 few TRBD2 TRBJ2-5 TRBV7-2 CASSRGLAGGKEETQYF TGTGCCAGCAGCCGAGGGTTAGCGGGGGGAAAAGAAGAGACCCAGTACTTC
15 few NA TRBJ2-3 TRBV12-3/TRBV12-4 CASRAGTLVVDTQYF TGTGCCAGCAGGGCCGGGACACTTGTTGTAGATACGCAGTATTTT
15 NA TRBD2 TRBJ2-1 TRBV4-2 CASSLNYPGGDEQFF TGTGCCAGCAGCCTAAACTACCCGGGGGGTGATGAGCAGTTCTTC
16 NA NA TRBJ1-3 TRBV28 CASSPETGPPGNTIYF TGTGCCAGCAGTCCAGAGACAGGACCTCCTGGAAACACCATATATTTT
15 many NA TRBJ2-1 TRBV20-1 CSARDATGYNNEQFF TGCAGTGCTAGAGACGCCACCGGGTATAACAATGAGCAGTTCTTC
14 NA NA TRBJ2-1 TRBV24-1 CATSDVTRGNEQFF TGTGCCACCAGTGATGTAACAAGGGGGAATGAGCAGTTCTTC
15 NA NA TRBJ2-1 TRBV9 CASSPDGVDYNEQFF TGTGCCAGCAGCCCGGACGGGGTAGACTACAATGAGCAGTTCTTC
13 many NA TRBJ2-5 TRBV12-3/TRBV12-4 CASATTGKETQYF TGTGCCAGCGCAACTACAGGGAAAGAGACCCAGTACTTC
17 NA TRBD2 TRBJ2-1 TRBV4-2 CASSQAVSGGDGNEQFF TGTGCCAGCAGCCAAGCGGTTAGCGGGGGGGATGGCAATGAGCAGTTCTTC
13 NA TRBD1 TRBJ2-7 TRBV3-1 CASRQGKGYEQYF TGTGCCAGCCGACAGGGGAAAGGCTACGAGCAGTACTTC
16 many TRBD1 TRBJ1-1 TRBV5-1 CASSFSGTGVNTEAFF TGCGCCAGCAGCTTCTCCGGGACAGGGGTGAACACTGAAGCTTTCTTT